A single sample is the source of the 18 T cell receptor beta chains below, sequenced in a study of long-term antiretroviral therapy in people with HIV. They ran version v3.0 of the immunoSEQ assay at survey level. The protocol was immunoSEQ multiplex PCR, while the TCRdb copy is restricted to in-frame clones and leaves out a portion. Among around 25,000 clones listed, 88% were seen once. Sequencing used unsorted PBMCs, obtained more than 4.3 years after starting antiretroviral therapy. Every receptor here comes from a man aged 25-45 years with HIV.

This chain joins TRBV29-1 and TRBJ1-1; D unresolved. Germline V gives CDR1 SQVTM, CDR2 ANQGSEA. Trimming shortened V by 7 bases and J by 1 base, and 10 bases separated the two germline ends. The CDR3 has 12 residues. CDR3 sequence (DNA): TGCAGCGCCTTAGGCCGGAACACTGAAGCTTTCTTT. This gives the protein CSALGRNTEAFF.

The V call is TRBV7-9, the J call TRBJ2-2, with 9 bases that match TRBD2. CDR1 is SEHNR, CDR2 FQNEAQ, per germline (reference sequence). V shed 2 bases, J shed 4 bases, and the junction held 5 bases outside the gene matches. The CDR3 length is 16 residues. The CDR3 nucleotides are TGTGCCAGCAGCTTAACTGCGGGGGGGCGCACCGGGGAGCTGTTTTTT. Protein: CASSLTAGGRTGELFF.

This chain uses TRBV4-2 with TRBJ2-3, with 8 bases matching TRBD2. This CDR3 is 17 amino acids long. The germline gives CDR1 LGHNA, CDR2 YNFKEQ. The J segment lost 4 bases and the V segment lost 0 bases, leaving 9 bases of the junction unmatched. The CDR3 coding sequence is TGTGCCAGCAGCCAAGATCCCCGGGGGGGCTTCGCAGATACGCAGTATTTT. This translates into CASSQDPRGGFADTQYF.

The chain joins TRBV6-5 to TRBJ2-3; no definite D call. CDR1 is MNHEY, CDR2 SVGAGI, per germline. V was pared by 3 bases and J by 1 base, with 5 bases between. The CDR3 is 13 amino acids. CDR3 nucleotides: TGTGCCAGCAGTTATGTGGGCACAGATACGCAGTATTTT. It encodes CASSYVGTDTQYF.

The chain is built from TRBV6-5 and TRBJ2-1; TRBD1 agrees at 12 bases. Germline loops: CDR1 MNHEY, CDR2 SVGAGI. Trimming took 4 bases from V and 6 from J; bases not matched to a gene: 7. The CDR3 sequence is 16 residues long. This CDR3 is CASSSMGQGAFNEQFF. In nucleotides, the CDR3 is TGTGCCAGCAGTTCGATGGGACAGGGGGCTTTCAATGAGCAGTTCTTC.

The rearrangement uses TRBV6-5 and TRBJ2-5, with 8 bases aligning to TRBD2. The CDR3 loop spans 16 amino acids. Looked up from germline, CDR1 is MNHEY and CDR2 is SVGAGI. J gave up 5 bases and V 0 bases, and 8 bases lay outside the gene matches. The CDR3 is CASSYSKSGSGETQYF. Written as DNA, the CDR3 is TGTGCCAGCAGTTACTCGAAGAGCGGGAGCGGTGAGACCCAGTACTTC.

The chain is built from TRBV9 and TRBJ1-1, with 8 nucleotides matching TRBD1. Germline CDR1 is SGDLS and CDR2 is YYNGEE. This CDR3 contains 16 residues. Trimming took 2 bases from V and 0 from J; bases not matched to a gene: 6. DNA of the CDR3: TGTGCCAGCAGCGTTGGGACAGGATTCATGAACACTGAAGCTTTCTTT. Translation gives CASSVGTGFMNTEAFF.

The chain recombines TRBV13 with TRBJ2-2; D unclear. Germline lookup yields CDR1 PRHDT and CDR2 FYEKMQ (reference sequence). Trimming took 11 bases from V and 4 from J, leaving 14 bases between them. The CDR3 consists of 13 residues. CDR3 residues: CALSKWGTGELFF. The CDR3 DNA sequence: TGTGCCCTCAGCAAGTGGGGCACCGGGGAGCTGTTTTTT. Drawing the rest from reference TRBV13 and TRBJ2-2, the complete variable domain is AAGVIQSPRHLIKEKRETATLKCYPIPRHDTVYWYQQGPGQDPQFLISFYEKMQSDKGSIPDRFSAQQFSDYHSELNMSSLELGDSALYFCALSKWGTGELFFGEGSRLTVL.

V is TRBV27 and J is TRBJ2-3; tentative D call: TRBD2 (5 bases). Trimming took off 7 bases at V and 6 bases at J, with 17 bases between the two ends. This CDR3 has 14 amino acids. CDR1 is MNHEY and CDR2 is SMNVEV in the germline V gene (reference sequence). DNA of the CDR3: TGTGCCAGCAAGGGCCCGATAGCGTTCGATACGCAGTATTTT. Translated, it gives CASKGPIAFDTQYF.

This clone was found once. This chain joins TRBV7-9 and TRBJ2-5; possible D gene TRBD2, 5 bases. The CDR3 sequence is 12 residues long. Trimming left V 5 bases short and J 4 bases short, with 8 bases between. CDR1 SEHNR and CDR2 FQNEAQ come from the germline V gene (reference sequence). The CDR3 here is CASSPLAETQYF. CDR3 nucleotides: TGTGCCAGCAGCCCGCTAGCAGAGACCCAGTACTTC.

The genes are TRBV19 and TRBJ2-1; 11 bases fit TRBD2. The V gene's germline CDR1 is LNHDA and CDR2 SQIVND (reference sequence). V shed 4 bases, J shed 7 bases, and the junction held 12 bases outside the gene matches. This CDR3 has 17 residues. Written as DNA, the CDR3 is TGTGCCAGTAGTACAAAGGGGGGACTAGCGGCACTTAATGAGCAGTTCTTC. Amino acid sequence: CASSTKGGLAALNEQFF.

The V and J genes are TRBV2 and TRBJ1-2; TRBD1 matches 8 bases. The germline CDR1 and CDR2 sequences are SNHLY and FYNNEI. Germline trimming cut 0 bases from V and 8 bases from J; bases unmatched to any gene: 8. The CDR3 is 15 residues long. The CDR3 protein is CASSEAGQGLQGYTF. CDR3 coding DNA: TGTGCCAGCAGTGAAGCTGGACAGGGTTTACAGGGCTACACCTTC. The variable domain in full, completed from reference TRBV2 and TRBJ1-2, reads EPEVTQTPSHQVTQMGQEVILRCVPISNHLYFYWYRQILGQKVEFLVSFYNNEISEKSEIFDDQFSVERPDGSNFTLKIRSTKLEDSAMYFCASSEAGQGLQGYTFGSGTRLTVV.

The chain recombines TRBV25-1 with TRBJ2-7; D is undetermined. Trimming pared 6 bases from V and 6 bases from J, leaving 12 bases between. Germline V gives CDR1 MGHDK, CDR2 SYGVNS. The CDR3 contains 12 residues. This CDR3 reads CASRGIATEQYF. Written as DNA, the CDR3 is TGTGCCAGCAGGGGGATAGCTACCGAGCAGTACTTC.

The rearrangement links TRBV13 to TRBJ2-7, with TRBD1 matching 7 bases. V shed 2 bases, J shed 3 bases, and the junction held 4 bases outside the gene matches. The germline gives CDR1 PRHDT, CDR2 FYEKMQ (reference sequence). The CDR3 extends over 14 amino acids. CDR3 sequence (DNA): TGTGCCAGCAGCTTAAGACAGGGCCTCTACGAGCAGTACTTC. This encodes CASSLRQGLYEQYF. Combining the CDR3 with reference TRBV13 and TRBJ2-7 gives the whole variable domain AAGVIQSPRHLIKEKRETATLKCYPIPRHDTVYWYQQGPGQDPQFLISFYEKMQSDKGSIPDRFSAQQFSDYHSELNMSSLELGDSALYFCASSLRQGLYEQYFGPGTRLTVT.

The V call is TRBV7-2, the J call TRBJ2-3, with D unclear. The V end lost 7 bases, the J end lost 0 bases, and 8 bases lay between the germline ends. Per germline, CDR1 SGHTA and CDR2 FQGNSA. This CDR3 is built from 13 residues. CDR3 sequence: CASKRRSTDTQYF. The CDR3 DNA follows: TGTGCCAGCAAGAGACGCAGCACAGATACGCAGTATTTT.

CDR3 sequence reads: CASSVGVRYTF. The CDR3 region has the DNA TGTGCCAGCAGCGTAGGAGTAAGGTACACCTTC. The chain carries TRBV9 and TRBJ1-2; no clear D gene. The V end was cut by 0 bases, the J end by 11 bases, with 8 bases between. In germline, CDR1 is SGDLS, CDR2 YYNGEE. There are 11 residues in the CDR3. Supplemented by reference TRBV9 and TRBJ1-2, the full variable domain reads DSGVTQTPKHLITATGQRVTLRCSPRSGDLSVYWYQQSLDQGLQFLIQYYNGEERAKGNILERFSAQQFPDLHSELNLSSLELGDSALYFCASSVGVRYTFGSGTRLTVV.

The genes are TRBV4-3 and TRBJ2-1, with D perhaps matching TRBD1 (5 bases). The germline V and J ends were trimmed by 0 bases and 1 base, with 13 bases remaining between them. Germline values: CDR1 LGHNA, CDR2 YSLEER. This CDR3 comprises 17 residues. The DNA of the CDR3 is TGCGCCAGCAGCCAAGATCCCGCAGGGCCATCCTACAATGAGCAGTTCTTC. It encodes CASSQDPAGPSYNEQFF.

Here the CDR3 DNA reads TGCGCCAGCAGCAAAACGGAGCGGGAGTTTGAGCAGTTCTTC. This gives the protein CASSKTEREFEQFF. The chain combines TRBV4-1 with TRBJ2-1, with 8 bases that match TRBD2. With V trimmed by 5 bases and J by 9 bases, 9 bases remained unmatched. The germline V gene has CDR1 MGHRA and CDR2 YSYEKL. The CDR3 extends over 14 amino acids.